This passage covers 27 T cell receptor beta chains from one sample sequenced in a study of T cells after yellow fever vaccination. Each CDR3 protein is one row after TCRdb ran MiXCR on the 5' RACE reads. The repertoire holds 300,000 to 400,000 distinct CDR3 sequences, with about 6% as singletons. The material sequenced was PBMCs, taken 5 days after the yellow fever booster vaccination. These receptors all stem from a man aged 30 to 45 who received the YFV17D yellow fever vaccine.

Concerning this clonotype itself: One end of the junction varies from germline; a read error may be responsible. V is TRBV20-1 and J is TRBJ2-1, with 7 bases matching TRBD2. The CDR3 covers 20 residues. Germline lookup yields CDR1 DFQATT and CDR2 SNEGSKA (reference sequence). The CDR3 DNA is TGCTGTGCTAGCCTGGGAGGGAGTCGTCAGTTTGCCTTTTCCTACAATGAGCAGTTCTTC. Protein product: CCASLGGSRQFAFSYNEQFF.

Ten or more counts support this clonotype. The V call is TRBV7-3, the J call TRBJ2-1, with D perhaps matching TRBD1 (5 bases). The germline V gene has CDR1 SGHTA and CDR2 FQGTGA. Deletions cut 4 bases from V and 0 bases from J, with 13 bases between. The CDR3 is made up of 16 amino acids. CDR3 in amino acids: CASSSGLSSSYNEQFF. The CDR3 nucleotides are TGTGCCAGCAGCTCAGGGCTTTCAAGCTCCTACAATGAGCAGTTCTTC.

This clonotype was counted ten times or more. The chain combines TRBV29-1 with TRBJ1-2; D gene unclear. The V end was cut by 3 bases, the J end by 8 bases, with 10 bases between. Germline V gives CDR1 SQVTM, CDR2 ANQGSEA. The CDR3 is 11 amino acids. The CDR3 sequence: CSVDFSVGYTF. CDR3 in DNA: TGCAGCGTTGATTTTAGTGTCGGCTACACCTTC.

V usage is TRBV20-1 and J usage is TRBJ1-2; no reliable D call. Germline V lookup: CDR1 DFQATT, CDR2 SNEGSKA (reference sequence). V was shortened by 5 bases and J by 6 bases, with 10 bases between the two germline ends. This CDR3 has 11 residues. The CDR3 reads CSAFQLDGYTF. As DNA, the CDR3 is TGCAGTGCTTTTCAATTAGATGGCTACACCTTC.

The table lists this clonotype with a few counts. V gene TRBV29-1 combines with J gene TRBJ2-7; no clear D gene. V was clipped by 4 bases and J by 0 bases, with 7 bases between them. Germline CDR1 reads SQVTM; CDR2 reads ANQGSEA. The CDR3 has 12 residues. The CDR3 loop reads CSVVWSSYEQYF. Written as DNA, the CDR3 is TGCAGCGTTGTTTGGAGCTCCTACGAGCAGTACTTC.

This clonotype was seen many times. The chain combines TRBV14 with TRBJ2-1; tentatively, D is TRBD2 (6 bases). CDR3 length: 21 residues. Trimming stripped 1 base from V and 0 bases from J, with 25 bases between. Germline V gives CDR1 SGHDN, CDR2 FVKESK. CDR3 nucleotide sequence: TGTGCCAGCAGCCAAGCCCCCAGGGTACAGATAGCGGCCTACTCCTACAATGAGCAGTTCTTC. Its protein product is CASSQAPRVQIAAYSYNEQFF.

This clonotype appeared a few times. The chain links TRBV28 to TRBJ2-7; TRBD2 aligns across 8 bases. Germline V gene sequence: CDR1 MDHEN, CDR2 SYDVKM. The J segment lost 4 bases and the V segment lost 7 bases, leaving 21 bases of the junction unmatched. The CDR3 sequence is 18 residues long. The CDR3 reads CASTLSRVLAGQSYEQYF. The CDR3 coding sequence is TGTGCCAGCACCTTAAGTCGGGTCCTAGCGGGTCAAAGTTACGAGCAGTACTTC.

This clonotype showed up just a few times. The CDR3 here is CASTIGEGTEAFF. For the CDR3, the DNA is TGTGCCAGCACCATCGGGGAGGGGACTGAAGCTTTCTTT. The chain employs TRBV12-3 or TRBV12-4 and TRBJ1-1; TRBD1 might be the D (5 bases). CDR3 length: 13 residues. Trimming took 7 bases from V and 5 from J, leaving 14 bases between them.

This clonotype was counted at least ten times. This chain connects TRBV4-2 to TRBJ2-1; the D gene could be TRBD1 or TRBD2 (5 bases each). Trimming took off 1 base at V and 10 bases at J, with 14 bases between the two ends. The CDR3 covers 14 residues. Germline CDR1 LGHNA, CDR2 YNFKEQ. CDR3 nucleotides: TGTGCCAGCAGCCAAGTTGGGGACCTTGAAGAGCAGTTCTTC. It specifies CASSQVGDLEEQFF.

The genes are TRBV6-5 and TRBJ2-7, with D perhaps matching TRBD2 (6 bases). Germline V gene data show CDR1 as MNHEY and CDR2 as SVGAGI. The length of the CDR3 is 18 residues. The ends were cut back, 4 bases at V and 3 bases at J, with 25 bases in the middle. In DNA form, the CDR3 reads TGTGCCAGCAGTTCCCAACCCCTCCCGGGAGTAGGTATCTACGAGCAGTACTTC. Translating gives CASSSQPLPGVGIYEQYF.

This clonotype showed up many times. Here the CDR3 DNA reads TGTGCCAGCAGCTTAGAGCTAGCGGGAGGACCGCGCCGCGGGGAGCTGTTTTTT. Amino acids: CASSLELAGGPRRGELFF. The chain employs TRBV11-2 and TRBJ2-2; 11 bases are shared with TRBD2. V was clipped by 0 bases and J by 7 bases; unmatched bases: 10. Germline V CDR1 and CDR2: SGHAT, FQNNGV. The CDR3 loop spans 18 amino acids. The full variable domain, in which reference TRBV11-2 and TRBJ2-2 provide the parts outside the CDR3, is EAGVAQSPRYKIIEKRQSVAFWCNPISGHATLYWYQQILGQGPKLLIQFQNNGVVDDSQLPKDRFSAERLKGVDSTLKIQPAKLEDSAVYLCASSLELAGGPRRGELFFGEGSRLTVL.

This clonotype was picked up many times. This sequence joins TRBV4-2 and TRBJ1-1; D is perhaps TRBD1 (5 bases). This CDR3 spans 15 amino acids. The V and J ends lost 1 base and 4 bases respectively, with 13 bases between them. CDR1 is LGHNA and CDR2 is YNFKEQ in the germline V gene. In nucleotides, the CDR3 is TGTGCCAGCAGCCAAGCCCTGTTGAGGGGCACTGAAGCTTTCTTT. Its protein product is CASSQALLRGTEAFF.

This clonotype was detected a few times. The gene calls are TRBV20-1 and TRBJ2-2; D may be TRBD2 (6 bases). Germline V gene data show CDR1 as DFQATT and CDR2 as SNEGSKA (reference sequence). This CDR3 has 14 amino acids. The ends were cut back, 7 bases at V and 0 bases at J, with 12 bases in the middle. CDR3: CSGEDGANTGELFF. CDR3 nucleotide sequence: TGCAGTGGGGAGGACGGCGCGAACACCGGGGAGCTGTTTTTT.

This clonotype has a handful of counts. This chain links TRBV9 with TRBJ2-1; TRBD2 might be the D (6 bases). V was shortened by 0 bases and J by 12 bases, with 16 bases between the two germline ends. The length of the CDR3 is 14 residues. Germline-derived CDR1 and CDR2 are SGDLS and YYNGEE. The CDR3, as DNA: TGTGCCAGCAGCGTAGCCCCGACTAGTATATGGCAGTTCTTC. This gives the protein CASSVAPTSIWQFF.

CDR3: CASSRYRTLLNVLTF. CDR3 DNA sequence: TGTGCCAGCAGCCGATACAGGACCCTCCTCAACGTCCTGACTTTC. This chain joins TRBV27 and TRBJ2-6; the D gene is possibly TRBD1 (5 bases). V lost 6 bases and J 9 bases, leaving 18 bases between the germline ends. Germline CDR1 and CDR2: MNHEY and SMNVEV (reference sequence). CDR3 length equals 15 residues. Filled out from reference TRBV27 and TRBJ2-6, the complete variable domain reads EAQVTQNPRYLITVTGKKLTVTCSQNMNHEYMSWYRQDPGLGLRQIYYSMNVEVTDKGDVPEGYKVSRKEKRNFPLILESPSPNQTSLYFCASSRYRTLLNVLTFGAGSRLTVL.

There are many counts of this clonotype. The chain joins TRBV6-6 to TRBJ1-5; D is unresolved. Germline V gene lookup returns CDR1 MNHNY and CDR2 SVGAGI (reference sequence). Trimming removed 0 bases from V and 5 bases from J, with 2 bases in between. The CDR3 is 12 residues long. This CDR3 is CASSYSDQPQHF. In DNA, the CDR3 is TGTGCCAGCAGTTACTCGGATCAGCCCCAGCATTTT.

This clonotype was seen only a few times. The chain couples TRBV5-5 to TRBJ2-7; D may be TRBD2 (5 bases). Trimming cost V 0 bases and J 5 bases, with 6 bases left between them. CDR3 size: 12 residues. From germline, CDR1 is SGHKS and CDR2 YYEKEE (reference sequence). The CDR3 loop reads CASSLDGDEQYF. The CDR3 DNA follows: TGTGCCAGCAGCTTGGACGGGGACGAGCAGTACTTC.

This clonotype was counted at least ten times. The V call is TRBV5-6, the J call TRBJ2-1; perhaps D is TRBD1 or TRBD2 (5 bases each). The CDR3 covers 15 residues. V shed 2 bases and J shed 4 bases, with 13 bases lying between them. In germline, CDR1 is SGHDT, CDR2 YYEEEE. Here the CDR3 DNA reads TGTGCCAGCAGCTTAGGGGTCGGGATTTACAATGAGCAGTTCTTC. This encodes CASSLGVGIYNEQFF.

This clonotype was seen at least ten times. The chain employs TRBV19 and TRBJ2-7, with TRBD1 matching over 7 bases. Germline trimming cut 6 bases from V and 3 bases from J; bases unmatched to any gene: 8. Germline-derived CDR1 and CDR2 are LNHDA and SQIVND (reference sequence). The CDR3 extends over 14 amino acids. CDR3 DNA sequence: TGTGCCAGTAGCCAGACAGGGTTTCTCTACGAGCAGTACTTC. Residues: CASSQTGFLYEQYF.

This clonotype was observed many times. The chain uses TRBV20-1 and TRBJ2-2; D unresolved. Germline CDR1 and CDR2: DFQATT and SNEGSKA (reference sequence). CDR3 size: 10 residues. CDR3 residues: CRSKSGELFF. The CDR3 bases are TGCAGGTCGAAGTCCGGGGAGCTGTTTTTT.

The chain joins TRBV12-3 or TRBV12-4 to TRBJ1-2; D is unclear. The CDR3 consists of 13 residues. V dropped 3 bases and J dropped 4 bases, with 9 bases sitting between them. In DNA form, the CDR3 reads TGTGCCAGCAGTTTGGCCGCTGCCTATGGCTACACCTTC. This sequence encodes CASSLAAAYGYTF.

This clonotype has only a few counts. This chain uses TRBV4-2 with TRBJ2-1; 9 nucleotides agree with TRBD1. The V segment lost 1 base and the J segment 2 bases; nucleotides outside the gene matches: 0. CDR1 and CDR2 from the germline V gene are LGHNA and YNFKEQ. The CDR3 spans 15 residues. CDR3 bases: TGTGCCAGCAGCCAAGGGGACAGGGCCTACAATGAGCAGTTCTTC. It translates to CASSQGDRAYNEQFF.

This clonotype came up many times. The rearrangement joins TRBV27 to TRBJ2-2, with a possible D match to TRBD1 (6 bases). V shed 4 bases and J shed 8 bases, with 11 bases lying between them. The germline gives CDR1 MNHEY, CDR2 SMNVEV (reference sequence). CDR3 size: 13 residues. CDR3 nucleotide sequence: TGTGCCAGCAGTTGGGACAAGCCGGGGGAGCTGTTTTTT. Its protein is CASSWDKPGELFF.

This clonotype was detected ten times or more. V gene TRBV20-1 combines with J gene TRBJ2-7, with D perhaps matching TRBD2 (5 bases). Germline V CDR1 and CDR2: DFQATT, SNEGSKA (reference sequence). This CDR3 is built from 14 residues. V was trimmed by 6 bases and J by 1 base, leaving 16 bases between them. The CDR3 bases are TGCAGTGCCGGACGGAGGAAACCTTCCTACGAGCAGTACTTC. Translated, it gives CSAGRRKPSYEQYF.

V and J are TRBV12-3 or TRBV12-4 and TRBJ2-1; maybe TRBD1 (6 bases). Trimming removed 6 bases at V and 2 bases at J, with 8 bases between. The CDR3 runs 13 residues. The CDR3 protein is CASRTGTYNEQFF. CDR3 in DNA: TGTGCCAGCAGGACAGGAACCTACAATGAGCAGTTCTTC.

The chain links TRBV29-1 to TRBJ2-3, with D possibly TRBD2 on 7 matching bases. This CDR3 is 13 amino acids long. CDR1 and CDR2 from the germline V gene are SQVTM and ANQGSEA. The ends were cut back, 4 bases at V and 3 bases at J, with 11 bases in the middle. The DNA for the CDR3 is TGCAGCGTTGGGGGGGGCGCGACAGATACGCAGTATTTT. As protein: CSVGGGATDTQYF.

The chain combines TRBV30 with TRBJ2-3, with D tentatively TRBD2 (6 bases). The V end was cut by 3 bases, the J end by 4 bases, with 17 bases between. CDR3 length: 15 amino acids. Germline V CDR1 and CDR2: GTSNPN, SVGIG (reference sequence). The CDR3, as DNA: TGTGCCTGGAGGGAGTGGGCTAGCGTAGCAGATACGCAGTATTTT. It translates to CAWREWASVADTQYF.